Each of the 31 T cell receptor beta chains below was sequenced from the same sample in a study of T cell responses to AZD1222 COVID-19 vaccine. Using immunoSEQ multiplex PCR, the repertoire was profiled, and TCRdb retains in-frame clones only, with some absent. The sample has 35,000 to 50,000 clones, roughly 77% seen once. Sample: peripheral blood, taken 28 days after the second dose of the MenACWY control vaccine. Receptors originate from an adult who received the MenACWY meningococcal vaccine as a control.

The CDR3 spells CASRPQGSRNSPLHF. CDR3 in DNA: TGTGCCAGCAGACCCCAGGGGTCGAGGAATTCACCCCTCCACTTT. This chain links TRBV6-5 with TRBJ1-6; TRBD1 is a possible D gene (6 bases). Germline-derived CDR1 and CDR2 are MNHEY and SVGAGI. The CDR3 sequence is 15 residues long. V lost 6 bases and J 7 bases, leaving 16 bases between the germline ends.

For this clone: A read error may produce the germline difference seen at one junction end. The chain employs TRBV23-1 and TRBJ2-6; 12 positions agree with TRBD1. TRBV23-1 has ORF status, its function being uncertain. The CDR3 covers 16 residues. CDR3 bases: TGCGCCCTATCGGGACAGGGGGCTGGTGGGGCCAACGCCCTGACTTTC. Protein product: CALSGQGAGGANALTF.

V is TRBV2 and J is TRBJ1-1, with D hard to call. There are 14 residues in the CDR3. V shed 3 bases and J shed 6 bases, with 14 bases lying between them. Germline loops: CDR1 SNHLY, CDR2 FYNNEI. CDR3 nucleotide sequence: TGTGCCAGCAGTGATCAACAGTTTTTCGCTGAAGCTTTCTTT. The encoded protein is CASSDQQFFAEAFF.

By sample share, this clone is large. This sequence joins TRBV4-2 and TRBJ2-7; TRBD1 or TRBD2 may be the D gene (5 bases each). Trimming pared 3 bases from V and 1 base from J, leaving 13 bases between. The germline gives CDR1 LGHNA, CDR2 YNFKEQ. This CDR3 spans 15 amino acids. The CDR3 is CASSHRDGESYEQYF. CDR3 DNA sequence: TGTGCCAGCAGCCACCGGGACGGGGAGTCCTACGAGCAGTACTTC.

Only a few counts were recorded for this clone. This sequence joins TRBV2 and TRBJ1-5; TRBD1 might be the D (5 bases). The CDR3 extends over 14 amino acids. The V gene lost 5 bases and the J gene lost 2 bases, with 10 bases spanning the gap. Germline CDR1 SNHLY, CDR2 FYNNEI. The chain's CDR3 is CASSLLGGNQPQHF. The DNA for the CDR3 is TGTGCCAGCAGTCTGTTGGGGGGCAATCAGCCCCAGCATTTT. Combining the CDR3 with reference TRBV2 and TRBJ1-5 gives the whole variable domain EPEVTQTPSHQVTQMGQEVILRCVPISNHLYFYWYRQILGQKVEFLVSFYNNEISEKSEIFDDQFSVERPDGSNFTLKIRSTKLEDSAMYFCASSLLGGNQPQHFGDGTRLSIL.

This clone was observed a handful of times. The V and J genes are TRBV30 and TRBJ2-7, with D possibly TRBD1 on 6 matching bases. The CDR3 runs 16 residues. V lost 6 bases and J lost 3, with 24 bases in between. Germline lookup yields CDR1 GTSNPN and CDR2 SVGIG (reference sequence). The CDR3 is CACTLPGLPRGYEQYF. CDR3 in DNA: TGTGCCTGCACCTTACCGGGCCTTCCCAGGGGCTACGAGCAGTACTTC.

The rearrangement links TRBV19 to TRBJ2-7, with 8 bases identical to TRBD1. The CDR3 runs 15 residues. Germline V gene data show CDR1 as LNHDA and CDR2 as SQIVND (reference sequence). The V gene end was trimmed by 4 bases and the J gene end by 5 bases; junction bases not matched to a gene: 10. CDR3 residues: CASSTLRAGGNEQYF. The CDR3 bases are TGTGCCAGTAGTACCCTCCGGGCAGGGGGCAACGAGCAGTACTTC.

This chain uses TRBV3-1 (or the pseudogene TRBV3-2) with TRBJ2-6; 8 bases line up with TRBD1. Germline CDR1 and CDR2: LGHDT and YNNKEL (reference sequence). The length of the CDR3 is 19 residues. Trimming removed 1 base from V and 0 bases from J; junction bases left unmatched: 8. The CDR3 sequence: CASSQGRDRSPSGANVLTF. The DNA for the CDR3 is TGTGCCAGCAGCCAAGGGAGGGACAGGAGTCCCTCTGGGGCCAACGTCCTGACTTTC.

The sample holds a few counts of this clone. This CDR3 is CASSPFQGANEKLFF. The CDR3 DNA is TGTGCCAGCAGCCCATTTCAGGGGGCAAATGAAAAACTGTTTTTT. The chain uses TRBV14 and TRBJ1-4; 8 positions match TRBD1. The CDR3 is 15 residues long. The germline CDR1 and CDR2 sequences are SGHDN and FVKESK. The junction had 6 bases not matched to a gene; V was cut back by 4 bases and J by 5 bases.

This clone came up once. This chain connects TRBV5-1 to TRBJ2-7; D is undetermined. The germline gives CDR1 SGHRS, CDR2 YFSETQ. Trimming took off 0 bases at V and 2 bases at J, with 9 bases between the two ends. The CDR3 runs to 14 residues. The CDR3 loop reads CASSLDPSAYEQYF. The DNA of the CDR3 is TGCGCCAGCAGCTTGGATCCATCTGCCTACGAGCAGTACTTC.

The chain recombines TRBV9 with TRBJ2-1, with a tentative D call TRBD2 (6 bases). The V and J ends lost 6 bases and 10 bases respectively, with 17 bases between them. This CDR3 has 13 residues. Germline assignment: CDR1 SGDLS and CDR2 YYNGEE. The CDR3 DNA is TGTGCCAGCAAGGAAGGCACCGCGGGAGAGCAGTTCTTC. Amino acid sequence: CASKEGTAGEQFF. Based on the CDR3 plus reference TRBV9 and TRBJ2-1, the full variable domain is DSGVTQTPKHLITATGQRVTLRCSPRSGDLSVYWYQQSLDQGLQFLIQYYNGEERAKGNILERFSAQQFPDLHSELNLSSLELGDSALYFCASKEGTAGEQFFGPGTRLTVL.

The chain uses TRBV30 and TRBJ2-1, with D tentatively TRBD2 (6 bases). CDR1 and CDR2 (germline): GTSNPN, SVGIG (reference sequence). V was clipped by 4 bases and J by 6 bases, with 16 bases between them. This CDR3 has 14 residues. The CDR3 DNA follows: TGTGCCTGGAAGGTGCCCGGGGGTGGCAATGAGCAGTTCTTC. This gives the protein CAWKVPGGGNEQFF.

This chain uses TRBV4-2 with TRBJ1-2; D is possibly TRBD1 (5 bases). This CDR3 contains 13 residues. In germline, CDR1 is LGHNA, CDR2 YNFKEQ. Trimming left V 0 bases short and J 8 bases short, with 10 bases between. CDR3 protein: CASSQDRERGYTF. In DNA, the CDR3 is TGTGCCAGCAGCCAAGACAGGGAACGCGGCTACACCTTC.

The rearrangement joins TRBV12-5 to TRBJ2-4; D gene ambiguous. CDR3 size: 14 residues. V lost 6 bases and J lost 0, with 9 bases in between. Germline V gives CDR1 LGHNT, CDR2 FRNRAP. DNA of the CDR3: TGTGCTAGTGGCCCGGGTGGAGCCAAAAACATTCAGTACTTC. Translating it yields CASGPGGAKNIQYF.

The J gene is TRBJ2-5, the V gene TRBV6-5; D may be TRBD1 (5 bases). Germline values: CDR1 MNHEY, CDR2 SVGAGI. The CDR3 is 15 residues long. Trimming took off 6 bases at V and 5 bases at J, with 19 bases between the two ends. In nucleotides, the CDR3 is TGTGCCAGCAGGTCACTTCAGGGCCCGGCGGAGACCCAGTACTTC. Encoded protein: CASRSLQGPAETQYF.

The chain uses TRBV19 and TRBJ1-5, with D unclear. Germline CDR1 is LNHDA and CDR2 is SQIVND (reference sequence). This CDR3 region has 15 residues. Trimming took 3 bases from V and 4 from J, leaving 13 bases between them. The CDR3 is CASSMLVPENQPQHF. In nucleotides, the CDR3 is TGTGCCAGTAGTATGCTCGTCCCAGAGAATCAGCCCCAGCATTTT.

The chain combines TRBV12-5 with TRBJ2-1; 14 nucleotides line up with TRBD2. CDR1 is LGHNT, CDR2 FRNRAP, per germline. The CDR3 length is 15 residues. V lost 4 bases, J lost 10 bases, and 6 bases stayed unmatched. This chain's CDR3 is CASGSAGLAGEEQFF. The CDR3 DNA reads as TGTGCTAGTGGTTCCGCGGGACTAGCGGGAGAGGAGCAGTTCTTC.

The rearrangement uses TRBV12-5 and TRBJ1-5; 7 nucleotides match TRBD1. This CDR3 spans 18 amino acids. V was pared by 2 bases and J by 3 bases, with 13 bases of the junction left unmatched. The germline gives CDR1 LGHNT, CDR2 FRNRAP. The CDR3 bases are TGTGCTAGTGGTTTGCTTCCCCTTTCGACAGGGAACAATCAGCCCCAGCATTTT. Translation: CASGLLPLSTGNNQPQHF.

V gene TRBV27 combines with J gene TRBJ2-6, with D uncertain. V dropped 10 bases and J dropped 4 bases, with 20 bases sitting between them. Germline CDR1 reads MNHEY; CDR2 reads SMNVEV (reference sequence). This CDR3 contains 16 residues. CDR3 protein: CATWPGPYEGANVLTF. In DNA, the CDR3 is TGTGCCACCTGGCCGGGTCCCTACGAGGGGGCCAACGTCCTGACTTTC.

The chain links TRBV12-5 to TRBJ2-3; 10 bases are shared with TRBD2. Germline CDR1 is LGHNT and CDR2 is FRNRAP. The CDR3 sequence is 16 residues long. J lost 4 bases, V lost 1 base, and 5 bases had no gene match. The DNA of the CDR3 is TGTGCTAGTGGTTTGGCCGGACTAGCGGAGGCAGATACGCAGTATTTT. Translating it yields CASGLAGLAEADTQYF.

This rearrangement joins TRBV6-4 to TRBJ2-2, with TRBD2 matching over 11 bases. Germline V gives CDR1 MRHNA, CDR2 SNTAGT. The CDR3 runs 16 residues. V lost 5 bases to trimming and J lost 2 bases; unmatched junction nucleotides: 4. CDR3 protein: CASSLSGGDNTGELFF. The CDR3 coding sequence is TGTGCCAGCAGTCTTAGCGGGGGGGACAACACCGGGGAGCTGTTTTTT.

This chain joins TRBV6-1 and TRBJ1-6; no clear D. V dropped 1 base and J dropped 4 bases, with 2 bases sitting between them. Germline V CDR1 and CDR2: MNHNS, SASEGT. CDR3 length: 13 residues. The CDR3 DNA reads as TGTGCCAGCAGTGAAGTTTATAATTCACCCCTCCACTTT. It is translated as CASSEVYNSPLHF.

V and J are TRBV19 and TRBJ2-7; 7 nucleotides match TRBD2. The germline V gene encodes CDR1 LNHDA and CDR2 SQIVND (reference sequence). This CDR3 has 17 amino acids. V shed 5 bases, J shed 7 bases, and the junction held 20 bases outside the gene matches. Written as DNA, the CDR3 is TGTGCCAGTAGTGGGCCTCTGCCGTTGGCGGGAGTTGGTGAGCAGTACTTC. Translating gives CASSGPLPLAGVGEQYF.

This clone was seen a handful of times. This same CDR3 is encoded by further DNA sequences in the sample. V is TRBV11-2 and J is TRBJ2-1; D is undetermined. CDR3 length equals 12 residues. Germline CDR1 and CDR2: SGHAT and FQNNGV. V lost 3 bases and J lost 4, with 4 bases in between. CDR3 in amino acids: CASSFGYNEQFF. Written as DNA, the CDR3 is TGTGCCAGCAGCTTTGGGTACAATGAGCAGTTCTTC.

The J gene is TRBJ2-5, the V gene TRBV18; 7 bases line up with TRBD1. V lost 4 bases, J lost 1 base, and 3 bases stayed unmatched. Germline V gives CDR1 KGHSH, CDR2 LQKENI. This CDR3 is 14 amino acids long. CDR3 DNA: TGTGCCAGCTCACAACGGACAGGCCAAGAGACCCAGTACTTC. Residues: CASSQRTGQETQYF.

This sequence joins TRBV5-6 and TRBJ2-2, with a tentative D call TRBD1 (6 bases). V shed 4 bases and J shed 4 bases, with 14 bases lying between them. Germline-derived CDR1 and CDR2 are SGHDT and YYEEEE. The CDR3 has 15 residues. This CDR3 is CASSGVAGVTGELFF. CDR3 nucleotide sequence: TGTGCCAGCAGCGGGGTGGCAGGGGTCACCGGGGAGCTGTTTTTT.

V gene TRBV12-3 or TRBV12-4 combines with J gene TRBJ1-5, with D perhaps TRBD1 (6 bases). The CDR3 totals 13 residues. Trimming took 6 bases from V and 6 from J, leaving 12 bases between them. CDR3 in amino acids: CASRRGEGQPQHF. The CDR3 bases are TGTGCCAGCAGGAGGGGGGAGGGTCAGCCCCAGCATTTT.

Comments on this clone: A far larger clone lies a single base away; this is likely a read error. CDR3: CASSMGTQPQHF. The CDR3 nucleotides read TGTGCCAGCAGTATGGGGACCCAGCCCCAGCATTTT. J is TRBJ1-5 and V is TRBV6-5; possibly TRBD1 for D (5 bases). Germline V gives CDR1 MNHEY, CDR2 SVGAGI. Trimming took off 5 bases at V and 7 bases at J, with 9 bases between the two ends. This CDR3 has 12 residues.

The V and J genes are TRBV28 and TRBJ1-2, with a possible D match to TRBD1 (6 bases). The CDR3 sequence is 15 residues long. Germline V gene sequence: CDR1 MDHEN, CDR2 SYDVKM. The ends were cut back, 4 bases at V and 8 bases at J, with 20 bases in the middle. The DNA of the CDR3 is TGTGCCAGCAGTTCTTACGACAGGCCGGGCGTGGGCTACACCTTC. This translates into CASSSYDRPGVGYTF.

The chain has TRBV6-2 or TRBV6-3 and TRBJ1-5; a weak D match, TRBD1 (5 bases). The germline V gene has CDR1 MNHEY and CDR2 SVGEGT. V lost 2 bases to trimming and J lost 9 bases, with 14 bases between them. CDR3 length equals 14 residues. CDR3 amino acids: CASSYGSRDRPQHF. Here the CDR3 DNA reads TGTGCCAGCAGTTACGGTAGCAGAGACAGGCCCCAGCATTTT.

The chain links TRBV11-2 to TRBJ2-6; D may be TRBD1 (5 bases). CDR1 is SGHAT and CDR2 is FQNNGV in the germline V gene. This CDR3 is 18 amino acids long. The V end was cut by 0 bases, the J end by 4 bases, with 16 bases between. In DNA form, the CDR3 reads TGTGCCAGCAGCTTAGATGGGTACAGAACAGGCGGGGCCAACGTCCTGACTTTC. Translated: CASSLDGYRTGGANVLTF.